The 18 T cell receptor beta chains presented below share a single source sample, sequenced in a study of beta chain features in type 1 diabetes. What was sequenced were expressed TCRB transcripts, since all of the isolated RNA had been reverse transcribed. Repertoires were generated with immunoSEQ multiplex PCR, while TCRdb's copy carries only in-frame clones and drops some. The sample shows about 230,000 clones, 9.6% of them seen only once. Specimen: naive CD4+ T cells from blood. These receptors were collected from a woman aged 18-30 years in good health.

Only a few counts were recorded for this clone. The chain links TRBV6-1 to TRBJ2-7, with D perhaps matching TRBD1 (6 bases). Germline CDR1 MNHNS, CDR2 SASEGT. This CDR3 spans 12 amino acids. Trimming shortened V by 2 bases and J by 10 bases, and 12 bases separated the two germline ends. This CDR3 is CASSEQGSYQYF. CDR3 sequence (DNA): TGTGCCAGCAGTGAACAGGGGTCGTATCAGTACTTC.

This chain uses TRBV6-5 with TRBJ2-5; 8 bases fit TRBD2. From germline, CDR1 is MNHEY and CDR2 SVGAGI. This CDR3 has 13 residues. J gave up 5 bases and V 5 bases, and 4 bases lay outside the gene matches. The CDR3 loop reads CASSATSEETQYF. Written as DNA, the CDR3 is TGTGCCAGCAGTGCGACTAGCGAGGAGACCCAGTACTTC.

This clone was picked up a small number of times. The CDR3 DNA is TGCAGCGTTGCGGGAGGGCCGAATGAGCAGTTCTTC. It specifies CSVAGGPNEQFF. The genes are TRBV29-1 and TRBJ2-1; 8 bases match TRBD2. Looked up from germline, CDR1 is SQVTM and CDR2 is ANQGSEA. Trimming took 4 bases from V and 7 from J; bases not matched to a gene: 3. The CDR3 sequence is 12 residues long.

Turning to this clone: Distinct nucleotide sequences in the sample also encode this CDR3. The genes are TRBV11-2 and TRBJ2-5, with D perhaps TRBD2 (5 bases). This CDR3 has 12 amino acids. Germline V CDR1 and CDR2: SGHAT, FQNNGV. V gave up 5 bases and J gave up 4 bases, with 8 bases separating them. The CDR3 DNA reads as TGTGCCAGCAGCCCCCGGGGAGAGACCCAGTACTTC. Amino acids: CASSPRGETQYF.

In DNA, the CDR3 is TGTGCCAGCAGTTACTCGGGACTGCCCTATGGCTACACCTTC. This codes for CASSYSGLPYGYTF. The J gene is TRBJ1-2, the V gene TRBV6-5; tentatively, D is TRBD1 (5 bases). CDR1 and CDR2 from the germline V gene are MNHEY and SVGAGI. This CDR3 region has 14 residues. V shed 0 bases and J shed 4 bases, with 9 bases lying between them.

This chain links TRBV7-2 with TRBJ1-1; TRBD1 matches 8 bases. V shed 5 bases and J 4 bases; nucleotides not matched to a gene: 6. The CDR3 has 14 amino acids. Germline V CDR1 and CDR2: SGHTA, FQGNSA. CDR3 amino acids: CASSTRTGPTEAFF. The CDR3 DNA follows: TGTGCCAGCAGCACCCGGACAGGGCCCACTGAAGCTTTCTTT.

Written as DNA, the CDR3 is TGTGCCTGGAGTCACGAGACTAGCGGGGCCTCCTACGAGCAGTACTTC. Translated, it gives CAWSHETSGASYEQYF. V gene TRBV30 combines with J gene TRBJ2-7; 11 nucleotides line up with TRBD2. The trim removed 2 bases at V and 0 bases at J, leaving 6 bases unmatched. Looked up from germline, CDR1 is GTSNPN and CDR2 is SVGIG (reference sequence). This CDR3 is 16 amino acids long.

The V and J genes are TRBV5-4 and TRBJ1-5; TRBD1 is a possible D gene (6 bases). Trimming pared 2 bases from V and 1 base from J, leaving 10 bases between. Per the germline V gene, CDR1 is SGHNT and CDR2 is YYREEE (reference sequence). The CDR3 consists of 15 residues. Here the CDR3 reads CASSLGGHSNQPQHF. The CDR3 DNA is TGTGCCAGCAGCTTAGGGGGTCACAGCAATCAGCCCCAGCATTTT.

This chain uses TRBV9 with TRBJ2-1; 12 positions match TRBD2. This CDR3 is built from 18 residues. CDR1 is SGDLS, CDR2 YYNGEE, per germline. V was clipped by 0 bases and J by 0 bases; unmatched bases: 4. The CDR3, as DNA: TGTGCCAGCAGCGTAGAAACTAGCGGGAGGTTCTCCTACAATGAGCAGTTCTTC. This sequence encodes CASSVETSGRFSYNEQFF.

V usage is TRBV5-4 and J usage is TRBJ2-1, with a possible D match to TRBD1 (5 bases). The germline V and J ends were trimmed by 3 bases and 5 bases, with 18 bases remaining between them. CDR1 is SGHNT and CDR2 is YYREEE in the germline V gene (reference sequence). This CDR3 region has 16 residues. The DNA for the CDR3 is TGTGCCAGCAGCTCCACTGCAGGGTCTCCGGACAATGAGCAGTTCTTC. Encoded protein: CASSSTAGSPDNEQFF.

This clone was picked up many times. V is TRBV28 and J is TRBJ2-7; 7 bases align to TRBD1. V shed 6 bases, J shed 0 bases, and the junction held 8 bases outside the gene matches. The germline V gene has CDR1 MDHEN and CDR2 SYDVKM. The CDR3 runs 15 residues. This CDR3 is CASSRTDRPSYEQYF. In nucleotides, the CDR3 is TGTGCCAGCAGCCGTACGGACAGGCCCTCCTACGAGCAGTACTTC.

This clone was detected a few times. The chain recombines TRBV11-2 with TRBJ2-7; tentatively, D is TRBD2 (6 bases). There are 13 residues in the CDR3. Germline assignment: CDR1 SGHAT and CDR2 FQNNGV. V was clipped by 2 bases and J by 3 bases, with 8 bases between them. The CDR3 reads CASSLQGGYEQYF. CDR3 nucleotide sequence: TGTGCCAGCAGCTTACAGGGAGGCTACGAGCAGTACTTC.

The chain is built from TRBV18 and TRBJ2-1; 8 nucleotides match TRBD2. There are 15 residues in the CDR3. The junction had 8 bases not matched to a gene; V was cut back by 3 bases and J by 7 bases. Germline loops: CDR1 KGHSH, CDR2 LQKENI. The CDR3 here is CASSPIAGGANEQFF. The CDR3 DNA reads TGTGCCAGCTCACCTATCGCGGGGGGCGCGAATGAGCAGTTCTTC.

The V gene is TRBV19, the J gene TRBJ2-1; TRBD1 is a possible D gene (6 bases). CDR3 size: 15 residues. CDR1 and CDR2 (germline): LNHDA, SQIVND (reference sequence). V was clipped by 7 bases and J by 6 bases, with 19 bases between them. For the CDR3, the DNA is TGTGCCAGTACCTACAGGGTAACCCTCAGCAATGAGCAGTTCTTC. Translating gives CASTYRVTLSNEQFF. Looking up the rest from reference TRBV19 and TRBJ2-1 gives the full variable domain: DGGITQSPKYLFRKEGQNVTLSCEQNLNHDAMYWYRQDPGQGLRLIYYSQIVNDFQKGDIAEGYSVSREKKESFPLTVTSAQKNPTAFYLCASTYRVTLSNEQFFGPGTRLTVL.

CDR3 sequence: CASSRVTSETDTQYF. The CDR3 DNA reads TGTGCCAGCAGCCGGGTGACTAGCGAGACAGATACGCAGTATTTT. The gene calls are TRBV11-2 and TRBJ2-3; 8 bases are shared with TRBD2. Germline CDR1 SGHAT, CDR2 FQNNGV. CDR3 length equals 15 residues. The J segment lost 3 bases and the V segment lost 5 bases, leaving 7 bases of the junction unmatched.

The rearrangement joins TRBV6-6 to TRBJ2-2; 7 bases match TRBD2. Germline V CDR1 and CDR2: MNHNY, SVGAGI (reference sequence). This CDR3 region has 14 residues. V shed 10 bases and J 3 bases; nucleotides not matched to a gene: 8. The CDR3 coding sequence is TGTGCCACCAAAGGGAGGGGTGACACCGGGGAGCTGTTTTTT. Protein: CATKGRGDTGELFF.

This clone has more than one count but fewer than ten. The rearrangement joins TRBV5-4 to TRBJ2-3, with 10 bases that match TRBD1. After removal of 2 bases from V and 6 bases from J, the junction contained 6 bases not matched to a gene. Germline-derived CDR1 and CDR2 are SGHNT and YYREEE (reference sequence). This CDR3 is 15 amino acids long. The CDR3 DNA reads as TGTGCCAGCAGCTTCTGGGACAGGGGCCCGGATACGCAGTATTTT. Translating it yields CASSFWDRGPDTQYF.

In this sample, this clone turned up a few times. The rearrangement joins TRBV5-4 to TRBJ2-3, with 7 bases fitting TRBD1. Germline V gene sequence: CDR1 SGHNT, CDR2 YYREEE (reference sequence). The length of the CDR3 is 15 residues. The trim removed 3 bases at V and 3 bases at J, leaving 7 bases unmatched. DNA for the CDR3: TGTGCCAGCAGCTATAGACAGGGACCTACAGATACGCAGTATTTT. Its protein is CASSYRQGPTDTQYF.